The next 14 T cell receptor beta chains were all read from a single sample in a study of blood T cell repertoires in COVID-19. Profiled with immunoSEQ multiplex PCR; TCRdb holds only in-frame clones, not every one. The sample records 150,000 to 200,000 clones, over 75% being singletons. Sequencing was carried out using peripheral blood. The receptors come from a man between 60 and 75 years old with acute or convalescent COVID-19.

The chain recombines TRBV7-9 with TRBJ2-2; possible D gene TRBD2, 5 bases. V lost 11 bases, J lost 2 bases, and 12 bases lay in between. In germline, CDR1 is SEHNR, CDR2 FQNEAQ (reference sequence). This CDR3 region has 13 residues. Here the CDR3 DNA reads TGTGCCCGAGCGGACGGCAACACCGGGGAGCTGTTTTTT. Translation gives CARADGNTGELFF.

CDR3 protein: CASSYRGIGTDTQYF. The CDR3 DNA reads TGTGCCAGCAGTTACCGGGGTATTGGCACAGATACGCAGTATTTT. The rearrangement uses TRBV6-5 and TRBJ2-3, with D possibly TRBD2 on 5 matching bases. Trimming pared 2 bases from V and 1 base from J, leaving 10 bases between. CDR1 and CDR2 from the germline V gene are MNHEY and SVGAGI. The CDR3 is made up of 15 amino acids.

The chain joins TRBV27 to TRBJ1-5, with 8 bases identical to TRBD1. The CDR3 consists of 14 residues. J lost 5 bases, V lost 8 bases, and 8 bases had no gene match. CDR1 and CDR2 from the germline V gene are MNHEY and SMNVEV (reference sequence). CDR3 amino acids: CASSLAGGYQPQHF. The CDR3 DNA is TGTGCCAGCTCCCTGGCAGGGGGCTATCAGCCCCAGCATTTT.

The chain uses TRBV21-1 and TRBJ1-1; the D segment call TRBD1 is taken from the table without a DNA check. TRBV21-1 corresponds to a pseudogene. The CDR3 has 13 amino acids. The DNA for the CDR3 is TGTGCCAGCAGCATACAGGGGGAGACTGAAGCTTTCTTT. The encoded protein is CASSIQGETEAFF.

This clone was observed a few times. The chain has TRBV6-5 and TRBJ2-4, with D tentatively TRBD2 (6 bases). V lost 4 bases and J lost 0, with 10 bases in between. Germline lookup yields CDR1 MNHEY and CDR2 SVGAGI. The CDR3 has 15 residues. This CDR3 is CASSSGLLAKNIQYF. CDR3 in DNA: TGTGCCAGCAGTTCGGGACTTTTAGCCAAAAACATTCAGTACTTC.

This clone was detected once. V and J are TRBV15 and TRBJ2-2; 9 bases fit TRBD1. Germline V gene sequence: CDR1 LNHNV, CDR2 YYDKDF (reference sequence). The CDR3 covers 16 residues. After removal of 1 base from V and 6 bases from J, the junction contained 6 bases not matched to a gene. The CDR3 sequence is CATSRGRDRDSGELFF. The CDR3 region has the DNA TGTGCCACCAGCAGAGGCCGGGACAGGGATTCCGGGGAGCTGTTTTTT. The whole variable domain, filled in from reference TRBV15 and TRBJ2-2, reads DAMVIQNPRYQVTQFGKPVTLSCSQTLNHNVMYWYQQKSSQAPKLLFHYYDKDFNNEADTPDNFQSRRPNTSFCFLDIRSPGLGDTAMYLCATSRGRDRDSGELFFGEGSRLTVL.

The V call is TRBV10-3, the J call TRBJ2-2; D gene uncertain. Germline V CDR1 and CDR2: ENHRY, SYGVKD. The CDR3 spans 14 residues. V was clipped by 4 bases and J by 8 bases, with 14 bases between them. CDR3 nucleotide sequence: TGTGCCATCAGTGGCAGTGGTGGAGCGGGGGAGCTGTTTTTT. Residues: CAISGSGGAGELFF.

The chain has TRBV28 and TRBJ1-4, with D perhaps matching TRBD1 (6 bases). The germline V gene encodes CDR1 MDHEN and CDR2 SYDVKM. Trimming removed 2 bases at V and 1 base at J, with 8 bases between. This CDR3 contains 15 residues. CDR3 region: CASSLPQGTNEKLFF. Here the CDR3 DNA reads TGTGCCAGCAGTTTACCACAGGGAACTAATGAAAAACTGTTTTTT.

J is TRBJ1-1 and V is TRBV5-5; D gene unclear. The ends were cut back, 5 bases at V and 0 bases at J, with 5 bases in the middle. CDR1 is SGHKS, CDR2 YYEKEE, per germline (reference sequence). The CDR3 covers 12 residues. Here the CDR3 DNA reads TGTGCCAGCAGGAGGTTGAACACTGAAGCTTTCTTT. Translation: CASRRLNTEAFF. Supplemented by reference TRBV5-5 and TRBJ1-1, the full variable domain reads DAGVTQSPTHLIKTRGQQVTLRCSPISGHKSVSWYQQVLGQGPQFIFQYYEKEERGRGNFPDRFSARQFPNYSSELNVNALLLGDSALYLCASRRLNTEAFFGQGTRLTVV.

This chain connects TRBV5-5 to TRBJ2-6, with D possibly being TRBD2 (6 bases). In germline, CDR1 is SGHKS, CDR2 YYEKEE (reference sequence). This CDR3 has 20 amino acids. Trimming took off 4 bases at V and 0 bases at J, with 23 bases between the two ends. The CDR3 is CASSLSGLLPISSGANVLTF. The CDR3 nucleotides are TGTGCCAGCAGCCTATCGGGACTCCTGCCGATTTCCTCTGGGGCCAACGTCCTGACTTTC. The full variable domain, completed using reference TRBV5-5 and TRBJ2-6, is DAGVTQSPTHLIKTRGQQVTLRCSPISGHKSVSWYQQVLGQGPQFIFQYYEKEERGRGNFPDRFSARQFPNYSSELNVNALLLGDSALYLCASSLSGLLPISSGANVLTFGAGSRLTVL.

This chain joins TRBV4-2 and TRBJ2-3; TRBD1 matches at 7 bases. CDR3 length: 17 amino acids. Germline lookup yields CDR1 LGHNA and CDR2 YNFKEQ. V shed 3 bases, J shed 5 bases, and the junction held 14 bases outside the gene matches. The CDR3 loop is CASSQGLTGTLGDTQYF. The CDR3 coding sequence is TGTGCCAGCAGCCAGGGCCTGACAGGGACCCTCGGAGATACGCAGTATTTT.

The chain recombines TRBV27 with TRBJ2-3; D not certain. The ends were cut back, 7 bases at V and 5 bases at J, with 13 bases in the middle. CDR3 length: 13 amino acids. Germline V lookup: CDR1 MNHEY, CDR2 SMNVEV (reference sequence). CDR3 region: CASKRLMGDTQYF. CDR3 nucleotide sequence: TGTGCCAGCAAGAGGCTGATGGGAGATACGCAGTATTTT.

The chain employs TRBV4-1 and TRBJ1-4; D is unresolved. The CDR3 has 16 residues. Per germline, CDR1 MGHRA and CDR2 YSYEKL. Deletions cut 1 base from V and 4 bases from J, with 13 bases between. CDR3 residues: CASSQGFGPLNEKLFF. The CDR3 nucleotides read TGCGCCAGCAGCCAAGGGTTTGGGCCGCTTAATGAAAAACTGTTTTTT.

V gene TRBV19 combines with J gene TRBJ1-4, with 7 bases identical to TRBD1. The ends lost 3 bases at V and 4 bases at J; junction bases unmatched: 8. In germline, CDR1 is LNHDA, CDR2 SQIVND (reference sequence). The CDR3 is 16 residues long. The CDR3 nucleotides are TGTGCCAGTAGTATTTCATCCGACAGGGATAATGAAAAACTGTTTTTT. It yields the protein CASSISSDRDNEKLFF.